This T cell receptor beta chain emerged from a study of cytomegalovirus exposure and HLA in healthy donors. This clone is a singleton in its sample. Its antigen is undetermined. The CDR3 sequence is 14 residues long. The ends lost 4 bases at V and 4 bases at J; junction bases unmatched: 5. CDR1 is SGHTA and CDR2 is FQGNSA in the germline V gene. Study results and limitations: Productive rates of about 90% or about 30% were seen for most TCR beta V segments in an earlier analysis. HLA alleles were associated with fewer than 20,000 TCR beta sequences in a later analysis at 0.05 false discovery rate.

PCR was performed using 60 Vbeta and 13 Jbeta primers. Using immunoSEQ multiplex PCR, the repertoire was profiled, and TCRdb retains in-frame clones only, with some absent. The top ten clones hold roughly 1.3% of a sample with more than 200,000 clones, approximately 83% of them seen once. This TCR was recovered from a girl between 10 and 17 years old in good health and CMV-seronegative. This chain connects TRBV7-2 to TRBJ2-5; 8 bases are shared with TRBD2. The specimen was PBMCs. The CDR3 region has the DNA TGTGCCAGCAGCTCAGCGGGGGCAGGAGAGACCCAGTACTTC. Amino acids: CASSSAGAGETQYF.